Presented here are 17 T cell receptor beta chains from one specimen sequenced in a study of early T cells in non-severe SARS-CoV-2 infection. TCRdb processed the 5' RACE reads anew with MiXCR; each CDR3 protein has one entry. In the table there are around 64,000 distinct CDR3 sequences, about 10% of which are singletons. The sample consisted of whole blood, taken at baseline. The receptors derive from an adult who was a healthcare worker with PCR-confirmed SARS-CoV-2 infection or an uninfected control (not recorded which).

The sample holds many counts of this clonotype. The V call is TRBV12-3 or TRBV12-4, the J call TRBJ2-3; D possibly uses TRBD1 or TRBD2 (5 bases each). Trimming shortened V by 4 bases and J by 4 bases, and 15 bases separated the two germline ends. The CDR3 has 15 amino acids. The CDR3 here is CASSYSRGRPDTQYF. The CDR3 DNA reads TGTGCCAGCAGTTATTCCCGGGGCCGACCAGATACGCAGTATTTT.

This clonotype was recorded a few times. CDR3 amino acids: CASSLRDLRDRAQGTIYF. CDR3 DNA sequence: TGTGCCAGCAGCCTCCGGGACCTCCGGGACAGGGCCCAGGGCACCATATATTTT. The chain is built from TRBV3-1 and TRBJ1-3; 9 nucleotides match TRBD1. The V gene end was trimmed by 4 bases and the J gene end by 9 bases; junction bases not matched to a gene: 19. This CDR3 is 18 amino acids long. Germline V gene lookup returns CDR1 LGHDT and CDR2 YNNKEL (reference sequence).

V and J are TRBV5-1 and TRBJ2-1; either TRBD1 or TRBD2 may fit D (6 bases each). Trimming removed 4 bases from V and 5 bases from J, with 16 bases in between. The CDR3 covers 15 residues. The germline CDR1 and CDR2 sequences are SGHRS and YFSETQ. The CDR3 spells CASSPKPGANNEQFF. CDR3 DNA: TGCGCCAGCAGCCCCAAGCCGGGGGCGAACAATGAGCAGTTCTTC.

This clonotype was counted ten times or more. The chain uses TRBV20-1 and TRBJ2-1; 8 nucleotides match TRBD2. The CDR3 covers 15 residues. The germline V gene has CDR1 DFQATT and CDR2 SNEGSKA (reference sequence). After removal of 3 bases from V and 4 bases from J, the junction contained 8 bases not matched to a gene. For the CDR3, the DNA is TGCAGTGCTAGTAAGCGGGAGTTCGCTTACAATGAGCAGTTCTTC. Protein sequence: CSASKREFAYNEQFF.

This clonotype was observed a handful of times. The chain recombines TRBV29-1 with TRBJ2-3, with D possibly being TRBD1 (6 bases). Germline CDR1 is SQVTM and CDR2 is ANQGSEA. The CDR3 is 12 amino acids. Trimming pared 4 bases from V and 5 bases from J, leaving 10 bases between. The CDR3 here is CSVVGGQDTQYF. CDR3 sequence (DNA): TGCAGCGTTGTTGGGGGACAAGATACGCAGTATTTT.

A few counts support this clonotype. The DNA for the CDR3 is TGTGCCAGCAGCCTCGCGGGGCCAAACACTGAAGCTTTCTTT. Amino acids: CASSLAGPNTEAFF. This chain uses TRBV6-5 with TRBJ1-1; a weak D match, TRBD1 (5 bases). CDR3 size: 14 residues. Germline lookup yields CDR1 MNHEY and CDR2 SVGAGI. Trimming took off 6 bases at V and 2 bases at J, with 13 bases between the two ends.

This chain links TRBV28 with TRBJ2-7; 11 bases fit TRBD1. V lost 3 bases and J lost 3; bases outside the gene matches: 4. The CDR3 totals 15 residues. Germline CDR1 is MDHEN and CDR2 is SYDVKM. CDR3 in amino acids: CASSFTGTGGYEQYF. The DNA of the CDR3 is TGTGCCAGCAGTTTCACCGGGACAGGGGGCTACGAGCAGTACTTC.

The chain links TRBV29-1 to TRBJ1-5, with D unclear. Trimming pared 5 bases from V and 3 bases from J, leaving 8 bases between. The CDR3 length is 12 residues. The V gene's germline CDR1 is SQVTM and CDR2 ANQGSEA. The CDR3 is CSVLQPNQPQHF. CDR3 coding DNA: TGCAGCGTTTTACAGCCCAATCAGCCCCAGCATTTT.

This clonotype was counted many times. The V and J genes are TRBV6-1 and TRBJ2-6; the D is unclear. The CDR3 spans 15 residues. The V and J ends lost 5 bases and 0 bases respectively, with 8 bases between them. The germline CDR1 and CDR2 sequences are MNHNS and SASEGT. Written as DNA, the CDR3 is TGTGCCAGCAGTCCCCTAACCTCTGGGGCCAACGTCCTGACTTTC. The encoded protein is CASSPLTSGANVLTF.

This clonotype was observed a few times. The chain is built from TRBV30 and TRBJ2-1; possible D gene TRBD1, 5 bases. CDR1 is GTSNPN and CDR2 is SVGIG in the germline V gene (reference sequence). CDR3 length equals 13 residues. Trimming stripped 3 bases from V and 2 bases from J, with 8 bases between. CDR3 region: CAWSVRAYNEQFF. As DNA, the CDR3 is TGTGCCTGGAGCGTCAGGGCCTACAATGAGCAGTTCTTC.

The chain joins TRBV7-2 to TRBJ2-3; D not resolved. V lost 1 base, J lost 0 bases, and 8 bases lay in between. This CDR3 comprises 15 residues. Germline V gene lookup returns CDR1 SGHTA and CDR2 FQGNSA. The CDR3, as DNA: TGTGCCAGCAGCTTAGTTGACGGAAGCACAGATACGCAGTATTTT. This gives the protein CASSLVDGSTDTQYF.

This clonotype occurred a few times. The chain recombines TRBV5-1 with TRBJ2-7, with D unresolved. Germline CDR1 and CDR2: SGHRS and YFSETQ. The germline V and J ends were trimmed by 0 bases and 3 bases, with 7 bases remaining between them. The CDR3 covers 13 residues. In DNA form, the CDR3 reads TGCGCCAGCAGCTTGGCGGATTACTACGAGCAGTACTTC. Translation gives CASSLADYYEQYF.

This clonotype was seen at least ten times. The chain uses TRBV20-1 and TRBJ2-3, with D unresolved. The CDR3 consists of 13 residues. V lost 0 bases and J lost 2, with 6 bases in between. CDR1 is DFQATT, CDR2 SNEGSKA, per germline (reference sequence). The DNA for the CDR3 is TGCAGTGCTAGAGATGGTCCCACAGATACGCAGTATTTT. Translating gives CSARDGPTDTQYF.

The chain has TRBV18 and TRBJ2-3; D call uncertain. Per the germline V gene, CDR1 is KGHSH and CDR2 is LQKENI. The CDR3 has 11 residues. V lost 3 bases, J lost 6 bases, and 4 bases lay in between. The CDR3 loop reads CASSPYDTQYF. CDR3 DNA sequence: TGTGCCAGCTCACCTTACGATACGCAGTATTTT.

A few counts support this clonotype. The gene calls are TRBV9 and TRBJ1-2; 10 bases fit TRBD1. CDR3 size: 16 residues. J gave up 2 bases and V 5 bases, and 9 bases lay outside the gene matches. Per the germline V gene, CDR1 is SGDLS and CDR2 is YYNGEE. The CDR3 spells CASRGTGAMENYGYTF. CDR3 DNA: TGTGCCAGCAGAGGGACAGGGGCCATGGAGAACTATGGCTACACCTTC.

This clonotype has a handful of counts. This sequence joins TRBV6-1 and TRBJ2-1, with 10 positions matching TRBD2. Trimming cost V 2 bases and J 2 bases; bases outside gene matches: 3. The CDR3 covers 16 residues. CDR1 MNHNS and CDR2 SASEGT come from the germline V gene. The CDR3 DNA reads TGTGCCAGCAGTGAATACACTAGCGGGGCCTACAATGAGCAGTTCTTC. Its protein product is CASSEYTSGAYNEQFF.

This clonotype has a single count. The gene calls are TRBV12-3 or TRBV12-4 and TRBJ2-5; 8 nucleotides agree with TRBD2. Trimming cost V 6 bases and J 4 bases; bases outside gene matches: 10. This CDR3 is built from 15 residues. The CDR3 sequence: CASSRRLASGETQYF. As DNA, the CDR3 is TGTGCCAGCAGCCGAAGACTAGCGTCTGGAGAGACCCAGTACTTC.